This TCR beta chain was identified during a study of T cell responses to AZD1222 COVID-19 vaccine. General study points: Most donors were white British and more were female, and clonal diversity was possibly underestimated.

Assay: immunoSEQ multiplex PCR; the TCRdb copy retains only in-frame clones and omits some. The sample lists about 48,000 clones, about 86% occurring once. Notes on this clone: Its antigen is undetermined.

With 3 bases removed from V and 4 bases from J, the gap between germline ends came to 18 bases. Germline CDR1 and CDR2: MDHEN and SYDVKM. This CDR3 contains 16 residues. V and J are TRBV28 and TRBJ1-1; D may be TRBD1 (6 bases). The material sequenced was peripheral blood, taken 28 days after the second AZD1222 dose. The sequence derives from an adult who received the AZD1222 COVID-19 vaccine. CDR3 nucleotide sequence: TGTGCCAGCAGTTTCGCTGAACTGACCAGGGGCACTGAAGCTTTCTTT. Translation gives CASSFAELTRGTEAFF.